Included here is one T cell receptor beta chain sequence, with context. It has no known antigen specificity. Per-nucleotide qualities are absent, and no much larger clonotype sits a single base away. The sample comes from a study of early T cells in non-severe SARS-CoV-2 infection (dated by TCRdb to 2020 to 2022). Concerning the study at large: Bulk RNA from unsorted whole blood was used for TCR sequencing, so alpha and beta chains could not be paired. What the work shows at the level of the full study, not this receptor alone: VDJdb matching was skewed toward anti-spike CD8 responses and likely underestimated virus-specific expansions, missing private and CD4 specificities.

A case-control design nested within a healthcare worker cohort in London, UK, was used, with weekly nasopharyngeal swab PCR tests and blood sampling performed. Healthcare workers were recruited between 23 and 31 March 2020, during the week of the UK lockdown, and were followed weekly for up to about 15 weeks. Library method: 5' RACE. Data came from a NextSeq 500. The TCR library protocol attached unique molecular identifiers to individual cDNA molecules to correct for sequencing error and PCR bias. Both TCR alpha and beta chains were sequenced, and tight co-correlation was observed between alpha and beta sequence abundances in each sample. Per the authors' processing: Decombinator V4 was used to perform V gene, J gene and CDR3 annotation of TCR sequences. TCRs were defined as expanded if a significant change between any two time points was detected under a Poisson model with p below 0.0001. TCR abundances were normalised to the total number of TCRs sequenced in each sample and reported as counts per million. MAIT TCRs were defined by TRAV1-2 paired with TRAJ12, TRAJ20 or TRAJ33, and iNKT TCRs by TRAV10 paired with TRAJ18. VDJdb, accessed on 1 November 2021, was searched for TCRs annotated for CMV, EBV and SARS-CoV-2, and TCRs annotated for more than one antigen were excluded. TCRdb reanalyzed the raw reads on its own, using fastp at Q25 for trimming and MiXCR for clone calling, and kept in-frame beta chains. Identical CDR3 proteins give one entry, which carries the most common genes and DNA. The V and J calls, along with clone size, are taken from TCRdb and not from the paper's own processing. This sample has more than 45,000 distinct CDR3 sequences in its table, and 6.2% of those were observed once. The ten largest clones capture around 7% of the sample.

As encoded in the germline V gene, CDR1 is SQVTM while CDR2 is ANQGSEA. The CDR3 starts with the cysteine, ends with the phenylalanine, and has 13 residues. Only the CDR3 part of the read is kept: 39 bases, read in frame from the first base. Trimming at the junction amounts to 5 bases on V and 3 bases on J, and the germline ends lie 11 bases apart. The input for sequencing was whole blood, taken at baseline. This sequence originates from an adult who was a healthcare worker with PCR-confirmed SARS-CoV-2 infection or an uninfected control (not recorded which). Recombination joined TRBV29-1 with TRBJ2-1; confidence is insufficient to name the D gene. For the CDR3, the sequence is CSVTDQIYNEQFF. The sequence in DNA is TGCAGCGTTACTGACCAGATCTACAATGAGCAGTTCTTC.